This T cell receptor (beta chain) was observed in a study of cytomegalovirus exposure and HLA in healthy donors. A word on this clone: What it binds is not known.

The study's findings and limits: The study recorded over 150 TCR beta chains that were cytomegalovirus-associated. An Asian-associated ancestry cluster reportedly showed fewer N-insertions than the roughly 600-donor mean in a later analysis.

Looked up from germline, CDR1 is ENHRY and CDR2 is SYGVKD. V shed 8 bases and J shed 10 bases, with 18 bases lying between them. The CDR3 runs to 13 residues. A multiplex PCR was run with 60 Vbeta primers and 13 Jbeta primers. TCRdb's copy holds only in-frame clones and misses some; the assay was immunoSEQ multiplex PCR. The table lists roughly 200,000 clones, around 82% of them singletons. The sequence derives from a middle-aged man in good health and CMV-seropositive. V is TRBV10-3 and J is TRBJ2-1; D may be TRBD1 (6 bases). The sequenced sample consisted of PBMCs. The CDR3 DNA sequence: TGTGCCATCTTTTCTTCGGCTACAGGGGAGCAGTTCTTC. Residues: CAIFSSATGEQFF.